This T cell receptor beta chain comes out of a study of blood T cell repertoires in COVID-19. Study overall: Samples taken during acute and convalescent COVID-19 were collected in the United States, Italy and Spain.

Profiled with immunoSEQ multiplex PCR; TCRdb holds only in-frame clones, not every one. The profile shows about 110,000 clones, 75% to 85% of them singletons. The ends were cut back, 7 bases at V and 1 base at J, with 10 bases in the middle. In germline, CDR1 is SQVTM, CDR2 ANQGSEA. The CDR3 has 12 residues. The receptor was isolated from a man at least 80 years old with COVID-19, enrolled during active disease. The rearrangement uses TRBV29-1 and TRBJ1-1, with a weak D call TRBD1 (5 bases). The sample taken for sequencing was peripheral blood. The CDR3 loop is CSGKQENTEAFF. In DNA form, the CDR3 reads TGCAGCGGCAAACAGGAGAACACTGAAGCTTTCTTT.